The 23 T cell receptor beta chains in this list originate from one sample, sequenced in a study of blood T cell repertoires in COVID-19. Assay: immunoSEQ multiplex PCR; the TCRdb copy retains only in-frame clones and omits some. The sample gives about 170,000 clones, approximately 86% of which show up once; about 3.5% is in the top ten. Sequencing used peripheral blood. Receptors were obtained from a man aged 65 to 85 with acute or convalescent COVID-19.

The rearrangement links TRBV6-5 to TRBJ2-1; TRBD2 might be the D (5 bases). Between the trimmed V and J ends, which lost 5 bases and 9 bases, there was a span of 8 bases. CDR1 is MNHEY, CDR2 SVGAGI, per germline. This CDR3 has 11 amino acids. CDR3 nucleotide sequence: TGTGCCAGCAGTATAGCGCTTGAGCAGTTCTTC. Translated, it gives CASSIALEQFF.

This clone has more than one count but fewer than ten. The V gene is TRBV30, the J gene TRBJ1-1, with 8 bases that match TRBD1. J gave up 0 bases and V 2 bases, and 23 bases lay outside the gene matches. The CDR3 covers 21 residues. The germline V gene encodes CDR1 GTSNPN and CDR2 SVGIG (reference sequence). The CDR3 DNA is TGTGCCTGGAGTCGGTGGGGGTTTCTTACAGGGGGAATTGGGATGAACACTGAAGCTTTCTTT. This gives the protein CAWSRWGFLTGGIGMNTEAFF.

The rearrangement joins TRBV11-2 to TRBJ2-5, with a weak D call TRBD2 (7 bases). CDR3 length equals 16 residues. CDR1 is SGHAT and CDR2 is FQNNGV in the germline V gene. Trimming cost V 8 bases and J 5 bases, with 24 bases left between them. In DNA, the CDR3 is TGTGCCAGCGCCCTAACTAGGACGGGGGGCACGGAGACCCAGTACTTC. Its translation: CASALTRTGGTETQYF. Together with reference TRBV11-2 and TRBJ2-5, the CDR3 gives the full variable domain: EAGVAQSPRYKIIEKRQSVAFWCNPISGHATLYWYQQILGQGPKLLIQFQNNGVVDDSQLPKDRFSAERLKGVDSTLKIQPAKLEDSAVYLCASALTRTGGTETQYFGPGTRLLVL.

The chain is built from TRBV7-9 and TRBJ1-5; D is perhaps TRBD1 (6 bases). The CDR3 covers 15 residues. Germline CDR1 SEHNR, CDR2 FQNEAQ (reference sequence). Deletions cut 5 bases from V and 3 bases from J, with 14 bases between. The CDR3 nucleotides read TGTGCCAGCAGCCGAGGCGGACAGATCAATCAGCCCCAGCATTTT. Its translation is CASSRGGQINQPQHF.

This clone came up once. The CDR3 region is CASSLTGDGGELFF. The CDR3, as DNA: TGCGCCAGCAGCTTAACAGGGGATGGCGGGGAGCTGTTTTTT. The V and J genes are TRBV5-1 and TRBJ2-2, with 7 bases that match TRBD1. Germline CDR1 SGHRS, CDR2 YFSETQ. The J segment lost 7 bases and the V segment lost 2 bases, leaving 5 bases of the junction unmatched. The CDR3 has 14 amino acids. Supplemented by reference TRBV5-1 and TRBJ2-2, the full variable domain reads KAGVTQTPRYLIKTRGQQVTLSCSPISGHRSVSWYQQTPGQGLQFLFEYFSETQRNKGNFPGRFSGRQFSNSRSEMNVSTLELGDSALYLCASSLTGDGGELFFGEGSRLTVL.

The CDR3 here is CASSQEASGEGDTQYF. CDR3 in DNA: TGCGCCAGCAGCCAAGAGGCTAGCGGGGAGGGAGATACGCAGTATTTT. This chain uses TRBV4-3 with TRBJ2-3; 9 positions agree with TRBD2. The V gene end was trimmed by 0 bases and the J gene end by 5 bases; junction bases not matched to a gene: 6. There are 16 residues in the CDR3. Germline-derived CDR1 and CDR2 are LGHNA and YSLEER.

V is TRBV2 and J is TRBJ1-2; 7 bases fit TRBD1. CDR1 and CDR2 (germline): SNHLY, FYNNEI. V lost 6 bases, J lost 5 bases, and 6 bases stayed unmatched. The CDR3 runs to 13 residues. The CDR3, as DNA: TGTGCCAGCAGGACGGGGACAGCGTATGGCTACACCTTC. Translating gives CASRTGTAYGYTF.

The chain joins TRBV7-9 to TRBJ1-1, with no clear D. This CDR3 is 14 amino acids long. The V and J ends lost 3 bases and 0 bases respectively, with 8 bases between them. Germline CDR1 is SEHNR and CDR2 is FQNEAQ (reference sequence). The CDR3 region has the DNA TGTGCCAGCAGCTTGCAGACACTGAACACTGAAGCTTTCTTT. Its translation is CASSLQTLNTEAFF.

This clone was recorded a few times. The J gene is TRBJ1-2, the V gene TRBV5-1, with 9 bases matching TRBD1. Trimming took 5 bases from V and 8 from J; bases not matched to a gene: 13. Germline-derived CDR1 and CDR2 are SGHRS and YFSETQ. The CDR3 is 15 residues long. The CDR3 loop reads CASRADTGGSAGYTF. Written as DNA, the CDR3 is TGCGCCAGCAGGGCCGATACAGGGGGCTCTGCGGGCTACACCTTC. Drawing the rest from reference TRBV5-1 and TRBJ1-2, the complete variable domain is KAGVTQTPRYLIKTRGQQVTLSCSPISGHRSVSWYQQTPGQGLQFLFEYFSETQRNKGNFPGRFSGRQFSNSRSEMNVSTLELGDSALYLCASRADTGGSAGYTFGSGTRLTVV.

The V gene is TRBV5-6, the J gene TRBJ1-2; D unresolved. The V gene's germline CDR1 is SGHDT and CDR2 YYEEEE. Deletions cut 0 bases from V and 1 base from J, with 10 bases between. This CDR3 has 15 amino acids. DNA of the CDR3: TGTGCCAGCAGCTTGGGAGTTAATTTTAACTATGGCTACACCTTC. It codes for CASSLGVNFNYGYTF. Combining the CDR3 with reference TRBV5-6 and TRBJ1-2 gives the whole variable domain DAGVTQSPTHLIKTRGQQVTLRCSPKSGHDTVSWYQQALGQGPQFIFQYYEEEERQRGNFPDRFSGHQFPNYSSELNVNALLLGDSALYLCASSLGVNFNYGYTFGSGTRLTVV.

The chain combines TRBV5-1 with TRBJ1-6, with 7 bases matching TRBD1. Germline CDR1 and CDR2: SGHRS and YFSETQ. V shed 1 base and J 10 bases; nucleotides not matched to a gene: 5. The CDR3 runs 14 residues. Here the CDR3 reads CASSLRTGVSPLHF. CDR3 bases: TGCGCCAGCAGCTTGCGAACAGGGGTGTCACCCCTCCACTTT.

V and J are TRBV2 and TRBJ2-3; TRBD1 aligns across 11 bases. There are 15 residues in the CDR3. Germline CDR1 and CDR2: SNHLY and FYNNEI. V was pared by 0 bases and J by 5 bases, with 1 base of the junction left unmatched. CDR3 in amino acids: CASSEAGQGGDTQYF. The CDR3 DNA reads TGTGCCAGCAGTGAAGCGGGACAGGGGGGAGATACGCAGTATTTT.

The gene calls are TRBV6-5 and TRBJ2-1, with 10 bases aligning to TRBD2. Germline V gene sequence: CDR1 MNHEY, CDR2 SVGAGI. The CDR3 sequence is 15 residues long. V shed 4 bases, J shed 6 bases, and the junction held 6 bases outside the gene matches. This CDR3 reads CASSSWTSGANEQFF. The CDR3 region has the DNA TGTGCCAGCAGTTCCTGGACTAGCGGAGCCAATGAGCAGTTCTTC.

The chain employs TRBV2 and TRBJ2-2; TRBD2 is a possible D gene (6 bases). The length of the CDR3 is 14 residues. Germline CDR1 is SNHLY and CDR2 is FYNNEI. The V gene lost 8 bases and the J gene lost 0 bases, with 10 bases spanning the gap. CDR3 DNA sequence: TGTGCCAGCGAGCTAGCGACGAACACCGGGGAGCTGTTTTTT. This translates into CASELATNTGELFF. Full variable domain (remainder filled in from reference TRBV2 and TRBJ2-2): EPEVTQTPSHQVTQMGQEVILRCVPISNHLYFYWYRQILGQKVEFLVSFYNNEISEKSEIFDDQFSVERPDGSNFTLKIRSTKLEDSAMYFCASELATNTGELFFGEGSRLTVL.

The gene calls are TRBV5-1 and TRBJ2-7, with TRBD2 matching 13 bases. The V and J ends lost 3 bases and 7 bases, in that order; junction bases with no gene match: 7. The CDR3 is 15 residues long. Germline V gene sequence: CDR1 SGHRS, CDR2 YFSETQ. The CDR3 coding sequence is TGCGCCAGCAGCTGGACTAGCGGGAGCTCTTGGGAGCAGTACTTC. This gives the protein CASSWTSGSSWEQYF.

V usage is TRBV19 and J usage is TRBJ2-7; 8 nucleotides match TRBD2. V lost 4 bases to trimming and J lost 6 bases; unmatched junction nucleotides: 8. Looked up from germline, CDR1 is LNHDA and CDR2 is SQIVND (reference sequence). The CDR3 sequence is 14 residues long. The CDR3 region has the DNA TGTGCCAGTAGTAAGGGACTAGACGGGTCCGAGCAGTACTTC. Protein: CASSKGLDGSEQYF. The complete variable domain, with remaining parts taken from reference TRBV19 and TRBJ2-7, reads DGGITQSPKYLFRKEGQNVTLSCEQNLNHDAMYWYRQDPGQGLRLIYYSQIVNDFQKGDIAEGYSVSREKKESFPLTVTSAQKNPTAFYLCASSKGLDGSEQYFGPGTRLTVT.

In nucleotides, the CDR3 is TGTGCCAGCAGTTTGGGACAGGGAGGCCCTACTGAAAAACTGTTTTTT. This translates into CASSLGQGGPTEKLFF. The chain couples TRBV28 to TRBJ1-4; 9 bases are shared with TRBD1. There are 16 residues in the CDR3. Germline trimming cut 3 bases from V and 7 bases from J; bases unmatched to any gene: 9. The germline V gene encodes CDR1 MDHEN and CDR2 SYDVKM. Supplemented by reference TRBV28 and TRBJ1-4, the full variable domain reads DVKVTQSSRYLVKRTGEKVFLECVQDMDHENMFWYRQDPGLGLRLIYFSYDVKMKEKGDIPEGYSVSREKKERFSLILESASTNQTSMYLCASSLGQGGPTEKLFFGSGTQLSVL.

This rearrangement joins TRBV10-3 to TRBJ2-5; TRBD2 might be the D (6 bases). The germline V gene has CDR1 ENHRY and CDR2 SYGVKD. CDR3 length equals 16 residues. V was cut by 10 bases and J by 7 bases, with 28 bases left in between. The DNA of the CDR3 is TGTGCCAGTGCACCCTTTGGAGGGAAACCCCTATCGACCCAGTACTTC. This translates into CASAPFGGKPLSTQYF.

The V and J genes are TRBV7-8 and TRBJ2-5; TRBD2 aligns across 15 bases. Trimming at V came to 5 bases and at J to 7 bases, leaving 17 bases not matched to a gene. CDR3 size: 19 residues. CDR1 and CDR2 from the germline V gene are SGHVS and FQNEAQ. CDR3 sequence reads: CASSVQGPWTSGRAGTQYF. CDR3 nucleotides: TGTGCCAGCAGCGTACAGGGTCCCTGGACTAGCGGGAGGGCCGGGACCCAGTACTTC. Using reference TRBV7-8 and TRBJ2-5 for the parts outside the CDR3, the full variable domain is GAGVSQSPRYKVAKRGQDVALRCDPISGHVSLFWYQQALGQGPEFLTYFQNEAQLDKSGLPSDRFFAERPEGSVSTLKIQRTQQEDSAVYLCASSVQGPWTSGRAGTQYFGPGTRLLVL.

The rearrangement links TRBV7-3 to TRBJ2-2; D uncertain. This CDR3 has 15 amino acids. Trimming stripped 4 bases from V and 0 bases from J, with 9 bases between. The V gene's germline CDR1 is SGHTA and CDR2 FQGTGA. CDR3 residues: CASSSLPANTGELFF. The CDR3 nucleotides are TGTGCCAGCAGCTCCCTACCCGCGAACACCGGGGAGCTGTTTTTT.

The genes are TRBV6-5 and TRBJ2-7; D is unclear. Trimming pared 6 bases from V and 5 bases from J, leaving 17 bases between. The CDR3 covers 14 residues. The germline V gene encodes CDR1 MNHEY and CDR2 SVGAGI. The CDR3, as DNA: TGTGCCAGCAGCGCGTCAGGAACGGTCCACGAGCAGTACTTC. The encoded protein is CASSASGTVHEQYF.

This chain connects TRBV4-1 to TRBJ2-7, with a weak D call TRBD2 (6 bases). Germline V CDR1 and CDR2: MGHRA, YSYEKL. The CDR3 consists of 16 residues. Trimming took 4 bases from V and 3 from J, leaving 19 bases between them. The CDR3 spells CASSPLNPTSLYEQYF. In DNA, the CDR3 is TGCGCCAGCAGCCCGCTCAATCCGACTAGTCTCTACGAGCAGTACTTC.

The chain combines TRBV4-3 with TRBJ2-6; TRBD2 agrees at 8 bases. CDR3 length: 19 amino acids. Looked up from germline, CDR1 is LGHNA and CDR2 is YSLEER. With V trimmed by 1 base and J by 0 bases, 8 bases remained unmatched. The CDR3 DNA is TGCGCCAGCAGCCAAGGGTTCACTAGCGGATACTCTGGGGCCAACGTCCTGACTTTC. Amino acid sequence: CASSQGFTSGYSGANVLTF.